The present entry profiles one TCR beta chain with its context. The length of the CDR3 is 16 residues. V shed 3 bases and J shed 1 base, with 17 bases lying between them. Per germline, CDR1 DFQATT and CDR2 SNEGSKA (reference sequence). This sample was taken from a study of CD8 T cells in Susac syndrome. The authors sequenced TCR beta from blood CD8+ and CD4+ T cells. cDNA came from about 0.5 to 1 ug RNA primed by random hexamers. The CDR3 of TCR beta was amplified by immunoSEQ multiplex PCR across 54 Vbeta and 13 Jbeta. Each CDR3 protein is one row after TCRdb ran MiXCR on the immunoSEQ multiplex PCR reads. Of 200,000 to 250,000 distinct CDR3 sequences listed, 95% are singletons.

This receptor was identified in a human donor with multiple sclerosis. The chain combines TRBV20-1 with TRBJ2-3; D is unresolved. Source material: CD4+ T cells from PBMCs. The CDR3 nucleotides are TGCAGTGCTAGCCCGCTAGAAGGAGCGCGCACAGATACGCAGTATTTT. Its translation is CSASPLEGARTDTQYF.